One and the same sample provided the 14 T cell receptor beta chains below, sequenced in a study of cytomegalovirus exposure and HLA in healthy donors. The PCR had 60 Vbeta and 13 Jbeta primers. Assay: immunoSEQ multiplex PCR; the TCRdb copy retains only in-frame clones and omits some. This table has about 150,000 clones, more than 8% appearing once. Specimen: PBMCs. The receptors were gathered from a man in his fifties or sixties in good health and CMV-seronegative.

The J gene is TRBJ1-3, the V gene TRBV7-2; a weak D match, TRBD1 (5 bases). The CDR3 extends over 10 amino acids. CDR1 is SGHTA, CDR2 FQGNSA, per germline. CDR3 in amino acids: CVNSGVAIYF. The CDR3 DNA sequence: TGTGTCAATTCGGGGGTGGCCATATATTTT. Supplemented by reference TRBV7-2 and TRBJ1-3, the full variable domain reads GAGVSQSPSNKVTEKGKDVELRCDPISGHTALYWYRQSLGQGLEFLIYFQGNSAPDKSGLPSDRFSAERTGGSVSTLTIQRTQQEDSAVYLCVNSGVAIYFGEGSWLTVV.

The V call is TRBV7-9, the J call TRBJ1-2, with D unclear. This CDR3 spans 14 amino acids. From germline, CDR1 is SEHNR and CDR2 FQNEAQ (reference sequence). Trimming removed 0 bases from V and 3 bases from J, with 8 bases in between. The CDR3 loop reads CASSLASEHYGYTF. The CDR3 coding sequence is TGTGCCAGCAGCTTAGCTAGCGAACACTATGGCTACACCTTC.

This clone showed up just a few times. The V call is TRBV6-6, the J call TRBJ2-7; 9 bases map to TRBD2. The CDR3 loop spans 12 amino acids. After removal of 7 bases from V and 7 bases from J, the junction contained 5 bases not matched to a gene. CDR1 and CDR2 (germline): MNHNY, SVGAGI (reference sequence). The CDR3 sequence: CASTLAGAEQYF. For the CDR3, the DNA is TGTGCCAGCACCTTAGCGGGAGCGGAGCAGTACTTC.

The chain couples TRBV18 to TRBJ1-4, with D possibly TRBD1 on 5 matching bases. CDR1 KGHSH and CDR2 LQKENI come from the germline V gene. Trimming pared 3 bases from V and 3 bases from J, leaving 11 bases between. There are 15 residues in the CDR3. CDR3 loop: CASSPQGWSNEKLFF. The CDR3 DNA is TGTGCCAGCTCACCTCAGGGTTGGTCTAATGAAAAACTGTTTTTT.

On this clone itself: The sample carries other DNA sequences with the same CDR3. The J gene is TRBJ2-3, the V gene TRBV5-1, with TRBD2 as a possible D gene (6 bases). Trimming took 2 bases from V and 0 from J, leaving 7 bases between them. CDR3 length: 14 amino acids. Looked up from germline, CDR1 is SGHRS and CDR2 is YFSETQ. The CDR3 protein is CASSFGGSTDTQYF. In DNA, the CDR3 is TGCGCCAGCAGCTTTGGGGGGAGCACAGATACGCAGTATTTT.

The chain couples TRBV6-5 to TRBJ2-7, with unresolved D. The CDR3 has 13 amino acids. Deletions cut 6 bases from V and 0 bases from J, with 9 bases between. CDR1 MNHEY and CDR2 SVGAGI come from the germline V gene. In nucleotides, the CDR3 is TGTGCCAGCAGAACCCGGAGCTCCTACGAGCAGTACTTC. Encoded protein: CASRTRSSYEQYF.

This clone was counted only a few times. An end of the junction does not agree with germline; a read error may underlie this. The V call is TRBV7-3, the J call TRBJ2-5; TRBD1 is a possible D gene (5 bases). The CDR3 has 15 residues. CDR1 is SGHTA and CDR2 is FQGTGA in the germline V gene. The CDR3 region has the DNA TGTGCCAGCAGCCTAACAGGCCTTGAGGAGGAGACCCAGTACTTC. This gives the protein CASSLTGLEEETQYF. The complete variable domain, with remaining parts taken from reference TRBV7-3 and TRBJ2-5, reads GAGVSQTPSNKVTEKGKYVELRCDPISGHTALYWYRQSLGQGPEFLIYFQGTGAADDSGLPNDRFFAVRPEGSVSTLKIQRTERGDSAVYLCASSLTGLEEETQYFGPGTRLLVL.

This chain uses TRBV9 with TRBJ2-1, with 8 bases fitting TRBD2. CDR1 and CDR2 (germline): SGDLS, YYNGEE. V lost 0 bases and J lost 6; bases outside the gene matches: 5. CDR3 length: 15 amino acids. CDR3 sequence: CASSVASGSSNEQFF. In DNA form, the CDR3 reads TGTGCCAGCAGCGTAGCGAGCGGGAGCTCCAATGAGCAGTTCTTC.

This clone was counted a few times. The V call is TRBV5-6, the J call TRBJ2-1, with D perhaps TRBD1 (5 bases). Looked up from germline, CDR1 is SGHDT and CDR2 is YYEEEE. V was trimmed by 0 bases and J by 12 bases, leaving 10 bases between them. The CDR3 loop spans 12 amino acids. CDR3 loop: CASSLGQGGQFF. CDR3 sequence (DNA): TGTGCCAGCAGCTTGGGGCAGGGTGGGCAGTTCTTC.

This chain's CDR3 is CASSLNSGGQETQYF. As DNA, the CDR3 is TGTGCCAGCAGCTTGAATAGCGGGGGCCAAGAGACCCAGTACTTC. The genes are TRBV11-2 and TRBJ2-5, with 9 bases aligning to TRBD2. The CDR3 runs to 15 residues. With 3 bases clipped from V and 1 base from J, the junction kept 3 bases outside the gene matches. In germline, CDR1 is SGHAT, CDR2 FQNNGV.

The CDR3 region is CASSYSGQGARGYTF. The DNA of the CDR3 is TGTGCCAGCAGTTACTCGGGACAGGGGGCTCGTGGCTACACCTTC. V usage is TRBV6-5 and J usage is TRBJ1-2; 12 bases map to TRBD1. Germline V gene sequence: CDR1 MNHEY, CDR2 SVGAGI. CDR3 length equals 15 residues. The trim removed 0 bases at V and 7 bases at J, leaving 3 bases unmatched.

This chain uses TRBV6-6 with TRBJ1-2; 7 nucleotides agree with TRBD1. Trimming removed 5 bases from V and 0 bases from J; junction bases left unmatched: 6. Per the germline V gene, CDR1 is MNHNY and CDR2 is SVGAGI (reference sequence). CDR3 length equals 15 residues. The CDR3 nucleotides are TGTGCCAGCAGTCCAGACAGGGCCCCTAACTATGGCTACACCTTC. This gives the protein CASSPDRAPNYGYTF.

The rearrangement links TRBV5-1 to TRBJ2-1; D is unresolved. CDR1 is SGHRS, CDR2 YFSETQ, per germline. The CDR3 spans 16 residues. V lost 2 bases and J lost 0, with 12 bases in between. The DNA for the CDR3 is TGCGCCAGCAGCTTAGGAGCAGTGTACTCCTACAATGAGCAGTTCTTC. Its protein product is CASSLGAVYSYNEQFF.

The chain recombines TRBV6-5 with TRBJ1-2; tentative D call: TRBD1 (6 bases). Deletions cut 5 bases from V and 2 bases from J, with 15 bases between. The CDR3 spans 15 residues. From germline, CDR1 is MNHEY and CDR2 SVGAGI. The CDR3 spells CASSPFRGGNYGYTF. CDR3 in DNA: TGTGCCAGCAGTCCCTTCAGGGGAGGGAACTATGGCTACACCTTC.